This TCR beta chain was recorded in a study of blood T cell repertoires in COVID-19. CDR3 length: 15 amino acids. The germline gives CDR1 SGHKS, CDR2 YYEKEE (reference sequence). V lost 0 bases and J lost 0, with 7 bases in between. Clones were sequenced by immunoSEQ multiplex PCR, and TCRdb holds only the in-frame ones, with some missing. Among some 110,000 clones listed, 60% to 85% were seen once. Sample: peripheral blood. The rearrangement links TRBV5-5 to TRBJ1-3; D is uncertain. The source of this sequence is a man aged 70-80 years with acute or convalescent COVID-19. DNA for the CDR3: TGTGCCAGCAGCTTGGAAACGGTCTCTGGAAACACCATATATTTT. Its protein product is CASSLETVSGNTIYF.